This T cell receptor beta chain was sequenced in a study of PD-L1 blockade in urothelial cancer. Whole-study context: Patients' atezolizumab regimen, 1,200 mg intravenously every 3 weeks, began in the mid-2010s. Blood samples had a median of 141,255 T cells, more than 65,000 unique TCRs, and clonality more than 0.075.

Data came from immunoSEQ multiplex PCR; TCRdb stores just in-frame clones and leaves some out. Counted here are over 75,000 clones, about 83% occurring once; the ten biggest clones make up over 13%. Stated time point: pretreatment peripheral blood. The patients had locally advanced or metastatic urothelial carcinoma. Deletions cut 3 bases from V and 2 bases from J, with 10 bases between. The CDR3 has 14 residues. The germline V gene has CDR1 SGHTA and CDR2 FQGNSA. Here the sequenced sample was PBMCs, taken around atezolizumab (anti-PD-L1) treatment. This chain joins TRBV7-2 and TRBJ1-2; D is ambiguous. The sequence came from a man between 60 and 75 years old with urothelial cancer. CDR3 protein: CASSFSVVNYGYTF. CDR3 nucleotides: TGTGCCAGCAGCTTTTCGGTCGTAAACTATGGCTACACCTTC.